One sample yielded the 18 T cell receptor beta chains listed below, sequenced in a study of T-cell memory formation after mild COVID-19. TCRdb re-called the 5' RACE reads through MiXCR, storing one row per CDR3 protein. This table holds approximately 210,000 distinct CDR3 sequences, around 30% found once. Sequencing was carried out using PBMCs or a T cell subset sorted from them (not recorded which). The receptors shown here come from an adult woman who had mild COVID-19 (a few samples of this study predate the infection). Cell type and time point are not known.

The chain has TRBV5-1 and TRBJ2-3, with D possibly TRBD2 on 6 matching bases. Germline lookup yields CDR1 SGHRS and CDR2 YFSETQ. The CDR3 consists of 15 residues. The V gene lost 5 bases and the J gene lost 2 bases, with 15 bases spanning the gap. DNA for the CDR3: TGCGCCAGCAGTCACAAACTAGCCCCCACAGATACGCAGTATTTT. It codes for CASSHKLAPTDTQYF.

The chain combines TRBV30 with TRBJ2-3; D is uncertain. Germline lookup yields CDR1 GTSNPN and CDR2 SVGIG (reference sequence). Trimming removed 0 bases at V and 0 bases at J, with 13 bases between. The CDR3 has 16 residues. CDR3 nucleotide sequence: TGTGCCTGGAGTGTATCCCCAGAGACTAGCACAGATACGCAGTATTTT. This gives the protein CAWSVSPETSTDTQYF.

This clonotype has just a few counts. The chain recombines TRBV30 with TRBJ2-2; the match to TRBD1 covers 8 bases. The germline V gene has CDR1 GTSNPN and CDR2 SVGIG (reference sequence). Unmatched junction bases numbered 7, after V lost 3 bases and J lost 4 bases. This CDR3 is 15 amino acids long. CDR3 loop: CAWRSQGAGTGELFF. DNA for the CDR3: TGTGCCTGGAGGAGTCAGGGGGCGGGCACCGGGGAGCTGTTTTTT.

This clonotype was recorded a few times. The V gene is TRBV15, the J gene TRBJ2-7, with TRBD2 as a possible D gene (6 bases). CDR1 is LNHNV and CDR2 is YYDKDF in the germline V gene (reference sequence). This CDR3 region has 15 residues. V was pared by 2 bases and J by 0 bases, with 11 bases between. CDR3: CATSRRSGSSYEQYF. The CDR3 DNA follows: TGTGCCACCAGCAGACGTAGCGGCAGCTCCTACGAGCAGTACTTC.

This clonotype was seen only a few times. The rearrangement links TRBV27 to TRBJ1-2; D not certain. The CDR3 runs 12 residues. Germline values: CDR1 MNHEY, CDR2 SMNVEV (reference sequence). Trimming took off 4 bases at V and 6 bases at J, with 9 bases between the two ends. CDR3 DNA: TGTGCCAGCAGTTCAACCCGGGATGGCTACACCTTC. Protein product: CASSSTRDGYTF.

The chain joins TRBV20-1 to TRBJ1-2; D possibly corresponds to TRBD1 (5 bases). Per the germline V gene, CDR1 is DFQATT and CDR2 is SNEGSKA (reference sequence). The CDR3 is 15 amino acids. Trimming cost V 5 bases and J 4 bases, with 20 bases left between them. The CDR3 DNA reads as TGCAGTGCTCCCTTTGGGCAGGGACTTCTCTATGGCTACACCTTC. Protein sequence: CSAPFGQGLLYGYTF.

The table lists this clonotype with a few counts. The V and J genes are TRBV7-9 and TRBJ2-2; 9 nucleotides line up with TRBD1. CDR1 and CDR2 (germline): SEHNR, FQNEAQ (reference sequence). V lost 4 bases to trimming and J lost 7 bases; unmatched junction nucleotides: 4. The CDR3 has 14 residues. CDR3 residues: CASSSTGGGGELFF. The CDR3 DNA follows: TGTGCCAGCAGCTCTACAGGGGGCGGCGGGGAGCTGTTTTTT.

This sequence joins TRBV11-3 and TRBJ2-1; maybe TRBD1 (5 bases). Germline CDR1 SGHNT, CDR2 YENEEA. CDR3 length: 14 amino acids. Trimming pared 6 bases from V and 8 bases from J, leaving 17 bases between. The CDR3: CASSDLPTGDEQFF. DNA for the CDR3: TGTGCCAGCAGTGACCTACCTACAGGCGATGAGCAGTTCTTC.

This rearrangement joins TRBV4-1 to TRBJ1-3, with D maybe TRBD1 (5 bases). The CDR3 is 15 residues long. CDR1 and CDR2 from the germline V gene are MGHRA and YSYEKL. V was shortened by 0 bases and J by 8 bases, with 14 bases between the two germline ends. CDR3 sequence reads: CASSQERGRVYTIYF. As DNA, the CDR3 is TGCGCCAGCAGCCAAGAAAGGGGACGGGTCTACACCATATATTTT.

This clonotype was seen more than once but under ten times. The chain joins TRBV5-1 to TRBJ2-5, with 7 bases that match TRBD1. Germline CDR1 SGHRS, CDR2 YFSETQ. The CDR3 has 14 residues. Trimming removed 0 bases from V and 3 bases from J; junction bases left unmatched: 2. CDR3 nucleotide sequence: TGCGCCAGCAGCTTGGGGGACAGAGAAGAGACCCAGTACTTC. Protein sequence: CASSLGDREETQYF.

This chain connects TRBV29-1 to TRBJ2-7; possibly TRBD1 for D (5 bases). V lost 5 bases, J lost 0 bases, and 11 bases lay in between. Germline CDR1 and CDR2: SQVTM and ANQGSEA. This CDR3 region has 13 residues. The CDR3 reads CSVHTGNSYEQYF. The CDR3 nucleotides are TGCAGCGTTCATACAGGTAACTCCTACGAGCAGTACTTC.

This clonotype was counted only a few times. The chain has TRBV11-3 and TRBJ2-7; D gene ambiguous. The V gene lost 1 base and the J gene lost 3 bases, with 7 bases spanning the gap. Germline lookup yields CDR1 SGHNT and CDR2 YENEEA. This CDR3 comprises 13 residues. As DNA, the CDR3 is TGTGCCAGCAGCTTAGTTCCTGACTACGAGCAGTACTTC. Its protein is CASSLVPDYEQYF.

There are a few counts of this clonotype. The chain uses TRBV7-6 and TRBJ2-7; D may match TRBD1 or TRBD2 (6 bases each). Trimming removed 5 bases at V and 5 bases at J, with 19 bases between. Germline V gene data show CDR1 as SGHVS and CDR2 as FNYEAQ. CDR3 length: 15 residues. The CDR3 DNA reads TGTGCCAGCAGCCCCTGGGGGGCAGGGTTAGACGAGCAGTACTTC. As protein: CASSPWGAGLDEQYF.

The gene calls are TRBV5-1 and TRBJ2-7; D call uncertain. The CDR3 consists of 13 residues. V was clipped by 0 bases and J by 2 bases, with 6 bases between them. Germline CDR1 SGHRS, CDR2 YFSETQ. CDR3 loop: CASSLDHTYEQYF. The CDR3 nucleotides are TGCGCCAGCAGCTTGGACCATACCTACGAGCAGTACTTC.

This clonotype appeared a few times. In nucleotides, the CDR3 is TGTGCCAGCAGCCCCTTGTGGACCCTCTCGGTGAATGAGCAGTTCTTC. Translated: CASSPLWTLSVNEQFF. The V and J genes are TRBV7-3 and TRBJ2-1, with D hard to call. This CDR3 spans 16 amino acids. V was pared by 5 bases and J by 7 bases, with 21 bases between. CDR1 is SGHTA and CDR2 is FQGTGA in the germline V gene. Combining the CDR3 with reference TRBV7-3 and TRBJ2-1 gives the whole variable domain GAGVSQTPSNKVTEKGKYVELRCDPISGHTALYWYRQSLGQGPEFLIYFQGTGAADDSGLPNDRFFAVRPEGSVSTLKIQRTERGDSAVYLCASSPLWTLSVNEQFFGPGTRLTVL.

The V gene is TRBV12-3 or TRBV12-4, the J gene TRBJ2-5; the match to TRBD2 covers 15 bases. The V and J ends lost 6 bases and 5 bases, in that order; junction bases with no gene match: 13. The CDR3 extends over 18 amino acids. The CDR3 nucleotides read TGTGCCAGCAGCGGCGGGACTAGCGGGGGGAGGCCGAAGGAGACCCAGTACTTC. It is translated as CASSGGTSGGRPKETQYF.

The rearrangement uses TRBV18 and TRBJ2-1; 7 bases fit TRBD1. The V and J ends lost 3 bases and 5 bases, in that order; junction bases with no gene match: 4. CDR3 size: 14 residues. Germline CDR1 KGHSH, CDR2 LQKENI. CDR3 loop: CASSPRTGDNEQFF. In DNA, the CDR3 is TGTGCCAGCTCACCCCGGACAGGAGACAATGAGCAGTTCTTC.

This chain connects TRBV15 to TRBJ2-7; D may be TRBD2 (5 bases). The ends were cut back, 3 bases at V and 5 bases at J, with 11 bases in the middle. The CDR3 consists of 13 residues. The germline V gene has CDR1 LNHNV and CDR2 YYDKDF (reference sequence). The CDR3, as DNA: TGTGCCACCAGCAGTACTGTCGGGGACGAGCAGTACTTC. This encodes CATSSTVGDEQYF.